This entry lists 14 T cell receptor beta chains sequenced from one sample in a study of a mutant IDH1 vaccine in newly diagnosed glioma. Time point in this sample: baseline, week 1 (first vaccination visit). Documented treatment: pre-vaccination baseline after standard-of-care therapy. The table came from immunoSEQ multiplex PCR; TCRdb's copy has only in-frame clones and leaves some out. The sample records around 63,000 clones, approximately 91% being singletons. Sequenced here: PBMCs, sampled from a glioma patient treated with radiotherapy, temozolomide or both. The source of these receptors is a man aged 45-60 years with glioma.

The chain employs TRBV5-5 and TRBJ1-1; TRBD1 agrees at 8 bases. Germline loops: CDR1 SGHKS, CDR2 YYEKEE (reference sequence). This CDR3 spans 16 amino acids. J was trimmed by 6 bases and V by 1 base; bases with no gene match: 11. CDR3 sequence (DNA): TGTGCCAGCAGCTTGTTCGTGGGACAGGTCGAGTCTGAAGCTTTCTTT. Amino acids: CASSLFVGQVESEAFF.

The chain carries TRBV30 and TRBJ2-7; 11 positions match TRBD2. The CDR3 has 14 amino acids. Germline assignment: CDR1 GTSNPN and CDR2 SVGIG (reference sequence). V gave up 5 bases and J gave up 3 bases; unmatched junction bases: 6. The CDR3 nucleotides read TGTGCCTGGTCTTTAGCGGGAGGGCGCTACGAGCAGTACTTC. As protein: CAWSLAGGRYEQYF.

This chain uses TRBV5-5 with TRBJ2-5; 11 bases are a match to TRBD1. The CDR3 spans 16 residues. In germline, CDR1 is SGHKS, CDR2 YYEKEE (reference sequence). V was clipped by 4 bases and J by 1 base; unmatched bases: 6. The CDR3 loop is CASSTGTGGGQETQYF. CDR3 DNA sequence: TGTGCCAGCAGCACCGGGACAGGGGGGGGCCAAGAGACCCAGTACTTC.

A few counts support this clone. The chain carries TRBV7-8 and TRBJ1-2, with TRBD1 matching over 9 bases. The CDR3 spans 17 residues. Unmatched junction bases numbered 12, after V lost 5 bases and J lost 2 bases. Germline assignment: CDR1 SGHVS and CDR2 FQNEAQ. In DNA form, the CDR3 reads TGTGCCAGCAGCAACCGGGACAGGGTATTGGAGAACTATGGCTACACCTTC. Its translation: CASSNRDRVLENYGYTF. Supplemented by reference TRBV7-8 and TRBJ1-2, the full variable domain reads GAGVSQSPRYKVAKRGQDVALRCDPISGHVSLFWYQQALGQGPEFLTYFQNEAQLDKSGLPSDRFFAERPEGSVSTLKIQRTQQEDSAVYLCASSNRDRVLENYGYTFGSGTRLTVV.

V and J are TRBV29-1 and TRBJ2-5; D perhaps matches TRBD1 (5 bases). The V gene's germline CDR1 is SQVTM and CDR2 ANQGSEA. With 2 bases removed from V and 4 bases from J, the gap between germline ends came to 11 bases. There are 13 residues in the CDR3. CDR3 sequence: CSVETARGETQYF. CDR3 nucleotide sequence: TGCAGCGTTGAAACGGCTAGGGGAGAGACCCAGTACTTC.

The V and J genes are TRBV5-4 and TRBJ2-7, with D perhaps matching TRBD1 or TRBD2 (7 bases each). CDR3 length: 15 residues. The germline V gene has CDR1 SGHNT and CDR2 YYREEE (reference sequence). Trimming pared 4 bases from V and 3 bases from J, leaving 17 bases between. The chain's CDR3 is CASSRGGQTHYEQYF. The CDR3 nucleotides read TGTGCCAGCAGCAGGGGGGGACAGACCCACTACGAGCAGTACTTC.

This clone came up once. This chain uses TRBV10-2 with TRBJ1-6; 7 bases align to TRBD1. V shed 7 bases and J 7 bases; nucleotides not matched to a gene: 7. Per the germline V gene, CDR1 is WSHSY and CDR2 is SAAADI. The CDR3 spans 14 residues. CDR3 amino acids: CASNRQGGNSPLHF. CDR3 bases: TGCGCCAGCAATCGACAGGGTGGGAATTCACCCCTCCACTTT.

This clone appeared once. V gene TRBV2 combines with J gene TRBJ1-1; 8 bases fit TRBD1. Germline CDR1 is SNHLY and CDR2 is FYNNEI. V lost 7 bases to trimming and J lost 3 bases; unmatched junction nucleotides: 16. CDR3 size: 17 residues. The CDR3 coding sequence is TGTGCCAGCAACCTCCCCGCTCAGGGGGCATGGGACACTGAAGCTTTCTTT. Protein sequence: CASNLPAQGAWDTEAFF.

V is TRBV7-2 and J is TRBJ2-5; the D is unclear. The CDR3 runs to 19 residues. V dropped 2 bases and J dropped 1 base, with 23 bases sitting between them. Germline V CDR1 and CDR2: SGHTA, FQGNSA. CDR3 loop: CASSLQDHFEVKGQETQYF. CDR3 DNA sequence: TGTGCCAGCAGCTTACAGGACCATTTTGAGGTGAAGGGCCAAGAGACCCAGTACTTC.

The CDR3 here is CATSAGSGRVGNTIYF. CDR3 DNA: TGTGCCACCAGCGCCGGGAGCGGGAGGGTGGGAAACACCATATATTTT. This chain uses TRBV15 with TRBJ1-3; D not certain. This CDR3 has 16 residues. Trimming took off 5 bases at V and 4 bases at J, with 18 bases between the two ends. In germline, CDR1 is LNHNV, CDR2 YYDKDF (reference sequence).

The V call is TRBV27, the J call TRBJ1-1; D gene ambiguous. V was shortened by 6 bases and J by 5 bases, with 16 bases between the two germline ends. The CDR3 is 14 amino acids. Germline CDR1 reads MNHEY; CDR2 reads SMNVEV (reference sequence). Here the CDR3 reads CASSRRASATEAFF. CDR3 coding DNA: TGTGCCAGCAGCCGTCGGGCCTCTGCTACTGAAGCTTTCTTT.

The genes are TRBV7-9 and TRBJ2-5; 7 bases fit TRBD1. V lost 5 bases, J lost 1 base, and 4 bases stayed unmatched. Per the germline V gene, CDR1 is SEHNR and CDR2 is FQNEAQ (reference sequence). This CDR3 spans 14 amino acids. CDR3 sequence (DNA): TGTGCCAGCAGCGGATGGACAGGCCAAGAGACCCAGTACTTC. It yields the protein CASSGWTGQETQYF.

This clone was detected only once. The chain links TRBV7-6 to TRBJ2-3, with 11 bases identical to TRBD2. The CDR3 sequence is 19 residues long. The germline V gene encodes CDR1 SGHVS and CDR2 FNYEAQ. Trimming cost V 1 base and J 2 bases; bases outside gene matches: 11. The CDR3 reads CASSLEGLAAQRTTDTQYF. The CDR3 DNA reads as TGTGCCAGCAGCTTAGAGGGACTAGCGGCCCAACGAACCACAGATACGCAGTATTTT.

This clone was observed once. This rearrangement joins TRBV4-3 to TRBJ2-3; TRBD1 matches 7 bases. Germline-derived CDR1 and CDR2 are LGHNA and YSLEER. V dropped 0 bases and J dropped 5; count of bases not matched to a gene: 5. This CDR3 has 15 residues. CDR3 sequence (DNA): TGCGCCAGCAGCCAAGAACAGGGGAGCGTAGATACGCAGTATTTT. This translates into CASSQEQGSVDTQYF.